This is a list of T cell receptor beta chains from one sample in a study of chemoradiotherapy in HPV16-positive cancers. Only in-frame clones appear in the TCRdb table, and some are missing; sequencing was by immunoSEQ multiplex PCR. The table has over 35,000 clones, 65% to 80% seen once. Sample: blood, taken from a patient who underwent chemoradiotherapy. The receptor source for this set is a human donor with HPV-associated anogenital cancer. The CDR3 runs from the conserved cysteine through the conserved F or W. Each record gives: J gene, D gene, clone size, V gene, CDR3 DNA, CDR3 protein. A D gene is named only where the DNA matches it firmly. A clone size is listed for some rows: how often the clone was seen (once, few, many), or a class if it is expanded.

j_call: TRBJ2-2
d_call: TRBD2
clone_size: -
v_call: TRBV14
cdr3_nt: TGTGCCAGCAGCCCACAAATTTGGTATACTAGCGGGAACACCGGGGAGCTGTTTTTT
cdr3_aa: CASSPQIWYTSGNTGELFF

j_call: TRBJ1-5
d_call: TRBD1
clone_size: -
v_call: TRBV18
cdr3_nt: TGTGCCAGCTCCCGAGGGACAGACAATCAGCCCCAGCATTTT
cdr3_aa: CASSRGTDNQPQHF

j_call: TRBJ1-2
d_call: TRBD1
clone_size: -
v_call: TRBV30
cdr3_nt: TGTGCCTGGATCTCGACAGGGAGGAGTAACTATGGCTACACCTTC
cdr3_aa: CAWISTGRSNYGYTF

j_call: TRBJ2-3
d_call: -
clone_size: medium-sized
v_call: TRBV6-4
cdr3_nt: TGTGCCAGCAGTGACTCTGAGGGGCGCGGCACAGATACGCAGTATTTT
cdr3_aa: CASSDSEGRGTDTQYF

j_call: TRBJ2-6
d_call: TRBD2
clone_size: -
v_call: TRBV5-4
cdr3_nt: TGTGCCAGCAGCTTGAGGACTAGCGGGGTCCCTGGGGCCAACGTCCTGACTTTC
cdr3_aa: CASSLRTSGVPGANVLTF

j_call: TRBJ2-3
d_call: -
clone_size: -
v_call: TRBV5-1
cdr3_nt: TGCGCCAGCAGCGAGCCTTTCGGGGATACGCAGTATTTT
cdr3_aa: CASSEPFGDTQYF

j_call: TRBJ2-3
d_call: -
clone_size: -
v_call: TRBV5-1
cdr3_nt: TGCGCCAGCAGCTTGGGACTAGTCGGCTCAGATACGCAGTATTTT
cdr3_aa: CASSLGLVGSDTQYF

j_call: TRBJ2-7
d_call: -
clone_size: -
v_call: TRBV4-1
cdr3_nt: TGCGCCAGCAGCCAGACGTCCTTCTACGAGCAGTACTTC
cdr3_aa: CASSQTSFYEQYF

j_call: TRBJ2-7
d_call: -
clone_size: -
v_call: TRBV5-1
cdr3_nt: TGCGCCAGCAGCTTGGGAAACAGGGTGTCCTACGAGCAGTACTTC
cdr3_aa: CASSLGNRVSYEQYF

j_call: TRBJ1-1
d_call: -
clone_size: -
v_call: TRBV19
cdr3_nt: TGTGCCAGTAATGAGTGGATGAACACTGAAGCTTTCTTT
cdr3_aa: CASNEWMNTEAFF

j_call: TRBJ2-5
d_call: TRBD2
clone_size: -
v_call: TRBV7-3
cdr3_nt: TGTGCCAGCAGCTTAAGCGGGGGGCCGGGGCAAGAGACCCAGTACTTC
cdr3_aa: CASSLSGGPGQETQYF

j_call: TRBJ1-1
d_call: TRBD1
clone_size: -
v_call: TRBV13
cdr3_nt: TGTGCCAGCAGCAGCAGGACAGGCCTCGCTGAAGCTTTCTTT
cdr3_aa: CASSSRTGLAEAFF

j_call: TRBJ2-5
d_call: -
clone_size: -
v_call: TRBV19
cdr3_nt: TGTGCCAGTAGTATAGTGAGGAGGGGCTCCGAGACCCAGTACTTC
cdr3_aa: CASSIVRRGSETQYF

j_call: TRBJ2-7
d_call: TRBD2
clone_size: -
v_call: TRBV5-6
cdr3_nt: TGTGCCAGCAGCGTTAGCGGGGGCTACGAGCAGTACTTC
cdr3_aa: CASSVSGGYEQYF

j_call: TRBJ1-2
d_call: TRBD1
clone_size: few
v_call: TRBV10-3
cdr3_nt: TGTGCCACCTCCGGGACGACAGGGGATGGCTACACCTTC
cdr3_aa: CATSGTTGDGYTF

j_call: TRBJ2-7
d_call: -
clone_size: -
v_call: TRBV9
cdr3_nt: TGTGCCAGCAGCCCCCGCGGGATACTTAATGACGAGCAGTACTTC
cdr3_aa: CASSPRGILNDEQYF

j_call: TRBJ2-5
d_call: -
clone_size: -
v_call: TRBV6-1
cdr3_nt: TGTGCCAGCAGTGGGGGGATTCAAGAGACCCAGTACTTC
cdr3_aa: CASSGGIQETQYF

j_call: TRBJ2-7
d_call: TRBD2
clone_size: -
v_call: TRBV9
cdr3_nt: TGTGCCAGCAGCCCCGGGACTAGCAGCTACGAGCAGTACTTC
cdr3_aa: CASSPGTSSYEQYF

j_call: TRBJ1-5
d_call: -
clone_size: few
v_call: TRBV30
cdr3_nt: TGTGCCTGGAGAGTAAAAGGGCAGGGGCTTCGGAATCAGCCCCAGCATTTT
cdr3_aa: CAWRVKGQGLRNQPQHF

j_call: TRBJ2-7
d_call: TRBD2
clone_size: -
v_call: TRBV2
cdr3_nt: TGTGCCAGCAGTCCGACTAGCATGACGACCTACGAGCAGTACTTC
cdr3_aa: CASSPTSMTTYEQYF

j_call: TRBJ1-3
d_call: -
clone_size: -
v_call: TRBV2
cdr3_nt: TGTGCCAGCAGTGGGGGCAGCCATATAAGCTCTGGAAACACCATATATTTT
cdr3_aa: CASSGGSHISSGNTIYF

j_call: TRBJ1-4
d_call: -
clone_size: -
v_call: TRBV7-6
cdr3_nt: TGTGCCAGCAGCCAAGAAGGGACCGATTATAATGAAAAACTGTTTTTT
cdr3_aa: CASSQEGTDYNEKLFF

j_call: TRBJ1-1
d_call: -
clone_size: -
v_call: TRBV25-1
cdr3_nt: TGTGCCAGCAGTGATGAGGGTCCCTACACTGAAGCTTTCTTT
cdr3_aa: CASSDEGPYTEAFF

j_call: TRBJ1-1
d_call: -
clone_size: -
v_call: TRBV11-3
cdr3_nt: TGTGCCAGCAGCTTAGAGGTGAACACTGAAGCTTTCTTT
cdr3_aa: CASSLEVNTEAFF

j_call: TRBJ2-1
d_call: TRBD2
clone_size: once
v_call: TRBV7-9
cdr3_nt: TGTGCCAGCAGCTTAGGGGGAGGGATCCATGAGCAGTTCTTC
cdr3_aa: CASSLGGGIHEQFF

j_call: TRBJ2-5
d_call: TRBD1
clone_size: -
v_call: TRBV6-6
cdr3_nt: TGTGCCAGCAGATCGACAGGGGGAGAGACCCAGTACTTC
cdr3_aa: CASRSTGGETQYF

j_call: TRBJ1-3
d_call: TRBD1
clone_size: -
v_call: TRBV6-6
cdr3_nt: TGTGCCAGCTCGACAGGGGACTCTGGAAACACCATATATTTT
cdr3_aa: CASSTGDSGNTIYF

j_call: TRBJ1-1
d_call: -
clone_size: -
v_call: TRBV6-5
cdr3_nt: TGTGCCAGCAGTTACTCAAAGGGGGGGACTGAAGCTTTCTTT
cdr3_aa: CASSYSKGGTEAFF

j_call: TRBJ2-1
d_call: -
clone_size: few
v_call: TRBV4-1
cdr3_nt: TGCGCCAGCAGCCAAGGGATAGCCTACAATGAGCAGTTCTTC
cdr3_aa: CASSQGIAYNEQFF

j_call: TRBJ2-3
d_call: -
clone_size: -
v_call: TRBV11-2
cdr3_nt: TGTGCCAGCAGCCGGCCGGGGGAGACAGATACGCAGTATTTT
cdr3_aa: CASSRPGETDTQYF

j_call: TRBJ1-1
d_call: -
clone_size: -
v_call: TRBV9
cdr3_nt: TGTGCCAGCAGCGCAGGGTTCAACACTGAAGCTTTCTTT
cdr3_aa: CASSAGFNTEAFF

j_call: TRBJ1-5
d_call: -
clone_size: -
v_call: TRBV5-6
cdr3_nt: TGTGCCAGCAGCTTGTGGACCGCCCGGGTTCAGCCCCAGCATTTT
cdr3_aa: CASSLWTARVQPQHF

j_call: TRBJ1-2
d_call: -
clone_size: once
v_call: TRBV7-9
cdr3_nt: TGTGCCAGCAGCACCGAACGGCACTGGGACTATGGCTACACCTTC
cdr3_aa: CASSTERHWDYGYTF

j_call: TRBJ1-1
d_call: -
clone_size: -
v_call: TRBV7-2
cdr3_nt: TGTGCCAGCAGTTTTGGGGAGTGGACTGAAGCTTTCTTT
cdr3_aa: CASSFGEWTEAFF

j_call: TRBJ2-2
d_call: -
clone_size: -
v_call: TRBV2
cdr3_nt: TGTGCCAGCAGGTTAAGCGGGGAGCTGTTTTTT
cdr3_aa: CASRLSGELFF

j_call: TRBJ1-6
d_call: -
clone_size: -
v_call: TRBV29-1
cdr3_nt: TGCAGCGTCGCCATCGGGGGGTCGGAGAATTCACCCCTCCACTTT
cdr3_aa: CSVAIGGSENSPLHF

j_call: TRBJ2-2
d_call: -
clone_size: -
v_call: TRBV25-1
cdr3_nt: TGTGCCAGCAGCCGGAGAGGGGAGCTGTTTTTT
cdr3_aa: CASSRRGELFF

j_call: TRBJ1-3
d_call: TRBD1
clone_size: -
v_call: TRBV6-5
cdr3_nt: TGTGCCAGCAGTTACGGGACAGCTGGAAACACCATATATTTT
cdr3_aa: CASSYGTAGNTIYF

j_call: TRBJ2-7
d_call: -
clone_size: -
v_call: TRBV5-1
cdr3_nt: TGCGCCAGCAGCTTGGCCGCAGGGAACCTCTACGAGCAGTACTTC
cdr3_aa: CASSLAAGNLYEQYF

j_call: TRBJ1-1
d_call: -
clone_size: -
v_call: TRBV19
cdr3_nt: TGTGCCAGTAGTCCATCACAGGGCGCGTCGAACACTGAAGCTTTCTTT
cdr3_aa: CASSPSQGASNTEAFF

j_call: TRBJ1-1
d_call: -
clone_size: few
v_call: TRBV19
cdr3_nt: TGTGCCAGTAGGGGATCGGCAGGGGTCACTGAAGCTTTCTTT
cdr3_aa: CASRGSAGVTEAFF

j_call: TRBJ2-6
d_call: -
clone_size: -
v_call: TRBV5-1
cdr3_nt: TGCGCCAGCAGCTTGCGGGGGGCCACCTCTGGGGCCAACGTCCTGACTTTC
cdr3_aa: CASSLRGATSGANVLTF

j_call: TRBJ1-4
d_call: -
clone_size: -
v_call: TRBV11-1
cdr3_nt: TGTGCCAGCAGCTTGAGCAGGGGAGGACGTGCAAAACTGTTTTTT
cdr3_aa: CASSLSRGGRAKLFF

j_call: TRBJ2-7
d_call: -
clone_size: -
v_call: TRBV19
cdr3_nt: TGTGCCAGTAGGAAGGACGGTTCCTACGAGCAGTACTTC
cdr3_aa: CASRKDGSYEQYF

j_call: TRBJ2-3
d_call: -
clone_size: once
v_call: TRBV5-5
cdr3_nt: TGTGCCAGCAGCTTGGGGGGGGGCAGTGATACGCAGTATTTT
cdr3_aa: CASSLGGGSDTQYF

j_call: TRBJ1-3
d_call: -
clone_size: -
v_call: TRBV4-3
cdr3_nt: TGCGCCAGCAGCCAAGACAGGGAGGCTGGAAACACCATATATTTT
cdr3_aa: CASSQDREAGNTIYF

j_call: TRBJ1-3
d_call: -
clone_size: -
v_call: TRBV6-5
cdr3_nt: TGTGCCAGCAACGCGCAAACTGGAAACACCATATATTTT
cdr3_aa: CASNAQTGNTIYF

j_call: TRBJ2-2
d_call: TRBD2
clone_size: -
v_call: TRBV4-3
cdr3_nt: TGCGCCAGCAGCCAACGACTAGCGGGGGGCCGAGAAGGGGAGCTGTTTTTT
cdr3_aa: CASSQRLAGGREGELFF

j_call: TRBJ2-7
d_call: TRBD1
clone_size: -
v_call: TRBV2
cdr3_nt: TGTGCCACCAACACAGGGGGCTTCGCCTACGAGCAGTACTTC
cdr3_aa: CATNTGGFAYEQYF

j_call: TRBJ2-3
d_call: TRBD2
clone_size: few
v_call: TRBV27
cdr3_nt: TGTGCCAGCAGTCCGGACTCCTCGGGACTAGACTACACAGATACGCAGTATTTT
cdr3_aa: CASSPDSSGLDYTDTQYF